This paragraph reports one T cell receptor beta chain. The data stem from a study of metastatic and nonmetastatic thyroid tumors. The V and J ends lost 5 bases and 8 bases respectively, with 25 bases between them. This CDR3 comprises 17 residues. Germline V lookup: CDR1 LNHDA, CDR2 SQIVND (reference sequence). No patient received treatment before thyroid surgery. With MiXCR, TCRdb called clones anew from the PCR reads. The data hold tens of thousands of clones, with about 15% observed a single time. The clonotype originates from a male donor with papillary thyroid cancer or a benign thyroid nodule (not recorded which). Some clones in this sample may be carry-over from other donors' samples. Input material: blood. The genes are TRBV19 and TRBJ2-1; maybe TRBD1 (6 bases). Here the CDR3 reads CASSAPPVQGGWDEQFF. CDR3 nucleotide sequence: TGTGCCAGTAGTGCCCCCCCGGTACAGGGTGGATGGGATGAGCAGTTCTTC.